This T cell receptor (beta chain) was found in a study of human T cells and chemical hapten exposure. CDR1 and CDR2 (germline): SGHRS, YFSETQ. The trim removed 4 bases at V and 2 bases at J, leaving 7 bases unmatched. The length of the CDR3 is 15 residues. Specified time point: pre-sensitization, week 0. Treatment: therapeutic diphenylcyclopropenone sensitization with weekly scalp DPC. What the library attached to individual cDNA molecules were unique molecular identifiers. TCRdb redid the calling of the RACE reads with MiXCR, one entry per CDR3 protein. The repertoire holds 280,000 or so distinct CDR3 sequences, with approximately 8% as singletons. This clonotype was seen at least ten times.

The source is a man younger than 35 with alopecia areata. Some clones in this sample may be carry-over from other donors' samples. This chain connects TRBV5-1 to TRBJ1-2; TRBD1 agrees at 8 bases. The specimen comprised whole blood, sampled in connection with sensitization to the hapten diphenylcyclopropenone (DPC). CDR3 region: CASSTGQGLNYGYTF. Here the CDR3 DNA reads TGCGCCAGCAGCACCGGACAGGGTTTGAACTATGGCTACACCTTC.